The 29 T cell receptor beta chains listed next were all sequenced from one sample in a study of beta chain features in type 1 diabetes. The study, taken as a whole, reports: Moderate but significant shortening of TCRB CDR3s was recorded in all four CD4+ subsets from Type 1 diabetes patients.

Sequencing targeted expressed TCRB transcripts, as all isolated RNA had been reverse transcribed. Sequenced by immunoSEQ multiplex PCR; TCRdb stores in-frame clones only, minus some. This repertoire shows roughly 350,000 clones, around 10% found once; its top ten account for over 0.45%. These receptors lack a known antigen. The sequenced sample was central memory CD4+ T cells from blood. These receptors came from a man younger than 40 with type 1 diabetes.

The chain joins TRBV28 to TRBJ2-5; D might be TRBD1 or TRBD2, each matching 5 bases. The DNA end lines up better with TRBJ2-7; the J call may be wrong. The germline CDR1 and CDR2 sequences are MDHEN and SYDVKM. The CDR3 spans 13 residues. The CDR3 sequence is CASGTIATYEQYF. The CDR3 coding sequence is TGTGCCAGCGGGACGATTGCGACCTACGAGCAGTACTTC.

This clone was picked up a small number of times. The chain couples TRBV29-1 to TRBJ1-2; D is unclear. From germline, CDR1 is SQVTM and CDR2 ANQGSEA. Between the trimmed V and J ends, which lost 1 base and 4 bases, there was a span of 7 bases. The CDR3 length is 12 residues. Here the CDR3 DNA reads TGCAGCGTTGAAGGGCAGGCCTATGGCTACACCTTC. This translates into CSVEGQAYGYTF.

This clone has just a few counts. This rearrangement joins TRBV29-1 to TRBJ2-2; D unresolved. Germline assignment: CDR1 SQVTM and CDR2 ANQGSEA. The CDR3 sequence is 12 residues long. Trimming stripped 6 bases from V and 5 bases from J, with 10 bases between. CDR3: CSVRVGTGELFF. CDR3 DNA: TGCAGCGTCCGTGTAGGGACCGGGGAGCTGTTTTTT.

This clone was seen more than once but under ten times. J is TRBJ1-5 and V is TRBV21-1. TRBV21-1 has pseudogene status. The CDR3 runs 17 residues. This CDR3 is CASSKGKRRDGNQPQHF. CDR3 nucleotides: TGTGCCAGCAGCAAGGGAAAACGACGGGACGGCAATCAGCCCCAGCATTTT.

The chain couples TRBV2 to TRBJ2-3, with D maybe TRBD1 (6 bases). Germline CDR1 and CDR2: SNHLY and FYNNEI. CDR3 length: 13 residues. V lost 8 bases, J lost 4 bases, and 13 bases lay in between. The CDR3 spells CASLLQGSDTQYF. The DNA of the CDR3 is TGTGCCAGCCTCTTACAGGGTTCAGATACGCAGTATTTT.

This clone was seen a few times. The chain has TRBV4-2 and TRBJ2-3; weak D call: TRBD2 (6 bases). Germline V CDR1 and CDR2: LGHNA, YNFKEQ. The germline V and J ends were trimmed by 0 bases and 5 bases, with 15 bases remaining between them. The CDR3 extends over 16 amino acids. CDR3 amino acids: CASSQDRHGSGDTQYF. CDR3 DNA: TGTGCCAGCAGCCAAGATCGGCACGGGAGCGGAGATACGCAGTATTTT.

J is TRBJ2-7 and V is TRBV29-1, with D uncertain. The germline V gene has CDR1 SQVTM and CDR2 ANQGSEA. This CDR3 spans 11 amino acids. The germline V and J ends were trimmed by 1 base and 3 bases, with 4 bases remaining between them. The CDR3 sequence is CSVEVSYEQYF. In DNA form, the CDR3 reads TGCAGCGTTGAAGTAAGCTACGAGCAGTACTTC.

This clone was observed a few times. The rearrangement uses TRBV5-1 and TRBJ2-3, with 7 bases aligning to TRBD1. Trimming at V came to 4 bases and at J to 2 bases, leaving 4 bases not matched to a gene. CDR1 and CDR2 from the germline V gene are SGHRS and YFSETQ. The CDR3 contains 14 residues. This CDR3 is CASSRDSTTDTQYF. The CDR3 region has the DNA TGCGCCAGCAGCCGGGACAGCACCACAGATACGCAGTATTTT. The full variable domain, rest sourced from reference TRBV5-1 and TRBJ2-3, is KAGVTQTPRYLIKTRGQQVTLSCSPISGHRSVSWYQQTPGQGLQFLFEYFSETQRNKGNFPGRFSGRQFSNSRSEMNVSTLELGDSALYLCASSRDSTTDTQYFGPGTRLTVL.

This chain links TRBV28 with TRBJ1-2; 7 nucleotides line up with TRBD1. The trim removed 11 bases at V and 8 bases at J, leaving 14 bases unmatched. Germline CDR1 and CDR2: MDHEN and SYDVKM. The CDR3 contains 13 residues. The CDR3 sequence: CAAETGQGDGYTF. The CDR3 DNA follows: TGTGCCGCCGAGACCGGGCAGGGGGACGGCTACACCTTC.

The table lists this clone with a few counts. The chain couples TRBV27 to TRBJ2-5; D tentatively fits TRBD1 or TRBD2 (5 bases each). CDR3 length equals 17 residues. The V gene's germline CDR1 is MNHEY and CDR2 SMNVEV (reference sequence). The V and J ends lost 4 bases and 4 bases respectively, with 22 bases between them. In nucleotides, the CDR3 is TGTGCCAGCAGTTACACCCTGAGGGGCCGTGAGGTAGAGACCCAGTACTTC. Translated: CASSYTLRGREVETQYF.

This clone was found a few times. The rearrangement links TRBV5-1 to TRBJ1-1; the match to TRBD1 covers 7 bases. Germline V gives CDR1 SGHRS, CDR2 YFSETQ. Unmatched junction bases numbered 10, after V lost 3 bases and J lost 11 bases. The CDR3 loop spans 13 amino acids. Here the CDR3 DNA reads TGCGCCAGCAGCTCTGCAGGGACAGAACGTGCTTTCTTT. Translation: CASSSAGTERAFF.

This clone has a handful of counts. Written as DNA, the CDR3 is TGTGCCAGCAGCTTCCGACAGGTCCTACGCGGCTACACCTTC. This translates into CASSFRQVLRGYTF. The V gene is TRBV5-6, the J gene TRBJ1-2, with D possibly being TRBD1 (6 bases). Germline CDR1 reads SGHDT; CDR2 reads YYEEEE. The length of the CDR3 is 14 residues. V was trimmed by 2 bases and J by 8 bases, leaving 16 bases between them.

This clone was found a few times. The CDR3 is CASKFPAGNTIYF. In DNA form, the CDR3 reads TGTGCCAGCAAGTTTCCCGCAGGAAACACCATATATTTT. This chain connects TRBV6-1 to TRBJ1-3; no clear D. The CDR3 is 13 amino acids. V was shortened by 7 bases and J by 4 bases, with 11 bases between the two germline ends. CDR1 is MNHNS and CDR2 is SASEGT in the germline V gene.

CDR3 DNA: TGCGCCAGCAGCCATTTAGCGGGAGGGTCCTACGAGCAGTACTTC. Residues: CASSHLAGGSYEQYF. The rearrangement joins TRBV5-1 to TRBJ2-7, with 11 bases fitting TRBD2. CDR1 is SGHRS, CDR2 YFSETQ, per germline. V lost 4 bases to trimming and J lost 1 base; unmatched junction nucleotides: 4. The length of the CDR3 is 15 residues. The whole variable domain, remainder taken from reference TRBV5-1 and TRBJ2-7, is KAGVTQTPRYLIKTRGQQVTLSCSPISGHRSVSWYQQTPGQGLQFLFEYFSETQRNKGNFPGRFSGRQFSNSRSEMNVSTLELGDSALYLCASSHLAGGSYEQYFGPGTRLTVT.

This clone was detected many times. The chain joins TRBV23-1 to TRBJ2-1, with 10 bases matching TRBD1. TRBV23-1 is placed among ORFs of uncertain function. The CDR3 covers 16 residues. Unmatched junction bases numbered 6, after V lost 4 bases and J lost 3 bases. In DNA form, the CDR3 reads TGCGCCAGCAGTCCTTGTGGGACAGGGGACTACAATGAGCAGTTCTTC. This translates into CASSPCGTGDYNEQFF.

V is TRBV27 and J is TRBJ1-2; D might be TRBD1 (6 bases). The CDR3 contains 16 residues. V shed 8 bases and J shed 0 bases, with 19 bases lying between them. Germline CDR1 is MNHEY and CDR2 is SMNVEV (reference sequence). The CDR3: CASSSGGIRANYGYTF. The CDR3 DNA follows: TGTGCCAGCTCTTCCGGGGGCATCAGGGCTAACTATGGCTACACCTTC.

This clone was seen repeatedly, ten times or more. The V gene is TRBV9, the J gene TRBJ1-2; 7 positions agree with TRBD1. Germline values: CDR1 SGDLS, CDR2 YYNGEE. There are 14 residues in the CDR3. V lost 2 bases, J lost 8 bases, and 9 bases stayed unmatched. The CDR3 loop is CASSVLQGSGGYTF. The CDR3 region has the DNA TGTGCCAGCAGCGTTCTACAGGGGTCGGGAGGCTACACCTTC.

This clone was counted once. This may arise from a read error, as a much more abundant clone is one base away. The sample holds other DNA sequences that translate to the same CDR3. V usage is TRBV2 and J usage is TRBJ1-1, with 8 nucleotides matching TRBD1. V lost 6 bases to trimming and J lost 1 base; unmatched junction nucleotides: 1. CDR1 is SNHLY, CDR2 FYNNEI, per germline. This CDR3 has 13 amino acids. The CDR3 region is CASSGQGNTEAFF. CDR3 nucleotides: TGTGCCAGCAGCGGACAGGGGAACACTGAAGCTTTCTTT.

The rearrangement joins TRBV4-1 to TRBJ1-2; no definite D call. The CDR3 length is 15 residues. In germline, CDR1 is MGHRA, CDR2 YSYEKL. The V gene lost 1 base and the J gene lost 0 bases, with 9 bases spanning the gap. This CDR3 is CASSQGPSTNYGYTF. Here the CDR3 DNA reads TGCGCCAGCAGCCAAGGGCCCAGTACTAACTATGGCTACACCTTC.

This clone has more than one count but fewer than ten. The chain links TRBV6-5 to TRBJ1-2; D not resolved. V shed 0 bases and J shed 0 bases, with 11 bases lying between them. The CDR3 spans 16 residues. CDR1 is MNHEY and CDR2 is SVGAGI in the germline V gene. CDR3: CASSYSGSKANYGYTF. In DNA form, the CDR3 reads TGTGCCAGCAGTTACTCAGGCTCGAAGGCTAACTATGGCTACACCTTC.

This clone has more than one count but fewer than ten. The chain uses TRBV6-6 and TRBJ1-5; no clear D gene. Per germline, CDR1 MNHNY and CDR2 SVGAGI (reference sequence). The V end lost 6 bases, the J end lost 4 bases, and 7 bases lay between the germline ends. This CDR3 region has 12 residues. CDR3 bases: TGTGCCAGCAGGGGAACGAATCAGCCCCAGCATTTT. As protein: CASRGTNQPQHF.

This clone was observed a few times. The CDR3 DNA sequence: TGTGCCAGCAGTCCGCCGTCTTCCCGACCCACAGATACGCAGTATTTT. It translates to CASSPPSSRPTDTQYF. This chain links TRBV27 with TRBJ2-3; D uncertain. Germline CDR1 MNHEY, CDR2 SMNVEV (reference sequence). The V end was cut by 5 bases, the J end by 2 bases, with 17 bases between. This CDR3 comprises 16 residues.

This chain connects TRBV28 to TRBJ2-1; TRBD2 aligns across 11 bases. Germline loops: CDR1 MDHEN, CDR2 SYDVKM. The CDR3 is 15 residues long. After removal of 5 bases from V and 5 bases from J, the junction contained 5 bases not matched to a gene. CDR3 coding DNA: TGTGCCAGCAGTATGGGACTAGCGGAAAACAATGAGCAGTTCTTC. Protein product: CASSMGLAENNEQFF.

This sequence joins TRBV20-1 and TRBJ1-1, with D hard to call. CDR3 size: 11 residues. V was clipped by 3 bases and J by 4 bases, with 6 bases between them. Germline V lookup: CDR1 DFQATT, CDR2 SNEGSKA (reference sequence). The CDR3 DNA reads as TGCAGTGCTAGTAAGACCACTGAAGCTTTCTTT. Its translation: CSASKTTEAFF.

The genes are TRBV7-2 and TRBJ1-1; no clear D. Germline lookup yields CDR1 SGHTA and CDR2 FQGNSA. With 2 bases removed from V and 8 bases from J, the gap between germline ends came to 9 bases. The CDR3 loop spans 12 amino acids. CDR3: CASSLYGKEAFF. As DNA, the CDR3 is TGTGCCAGCAGCTTATACGGGAAAGAAGCTTTCTTT.

A word on this clone: Other nucleotide sequences in the sample specify the same CDR3. The chain recombines TRBV18 with TRBJ2-2; possibly TRBD1 for D (6 bases). Germline V gives CDR1 KGHSH, CDR2 LQKENI. Trimming took off 6 bases at V and 1 base at J, with 9 bases between the two ends. The length of the CDR3 is 14 residues. Here the CDR3 reads CASSPGQNTGELFF. DNA of the CDR3: TGTGCCAGCTCTCCGGGACAGAACACCGGGGAGCTGTTTTTT.

This clone was seen a few times. This chain connects TRBV6-5 to TRBJ2-7, with TRBD1 matching over 9 bases. Trimming removed 5 bases from V and 5 bases from J; junction bases left unmatched: 10. The CDR3 consists of 15 residues. CDR1 and CDR2 (germline): MNHEY, SVGAGI. The CDR3 sequence: CASSLTGTGTDEQYF. The CDR3 nucleotides read TGTGCCAGCAGTCTAACCGGGACAGGGACCGACGAGCAGTACTTC.

The sample holds many counts of this clone. The genes are TRBV19 and TRBJ2-2; D gene ambiguous. Trimming took 0 bases from V and 5 from J, leaving 4 bases between them. The CDR3 contains 13 residues. CDR1 LNHDA and CDR2 SQIVND come from the germline V gene (reference sequence). CDR3 in amino acids: CASSIDWTGELFF. In nucleotides, the CDR3 is TGTGCCAGTAGTATAGATTGGACCGGGGAGCTGTTTTTT. Based on the CDR3 plus reference TRBV19 and TRBJ2-2, the full variable domain is DGGITQSPKYLFRKEGQNVTLSCEQNLNHDAMYWYRQDPGQGLRLIYYSQIVNDFQKGDIAEGYSVSREKKESFPLTVTSAQKNPTAFYLCASSIDWTGELFFGEGSRLTVL.

The rearrangement uses TRBV11-3 and TRBJ2-1; D gene ambiguous. With 2 bases removed from V and 6 bases from J, the gap between germline ends came to 8 bases. The CDR3 contains 13 residues. Germline CDR1 is SGHNT and CDR2 is YENEEA. CDR3 in DNA: TGTGCCAGCAGCTTAAACAAGGCCAATGAGCAGTTCTTC. Translation gives CASSLNKANEQFF.